These 24 T cell receptor beta chains were all obtained from the same sample, sequenced in a study of cytomegalovirus exposure and HLA in healthy donors (dated by TCRdb to the late 2010s). Libraries came from the immunoSEQ multiplex PCR assay. For the multiplex PCR, a mixture combining 60 forward primers for TCR Vbeta segments and 13 reverse primers for TCR Jbeta segments was used. Entries here come from immuneACCESS through TCRdb and include only in-frame sequences with V and J called. Some clones fail to appear in such tables; in the studies checked, an unresolved V gene covers under half of the shortfall, and the cause of the remainder is unknown. The sample includes 130,000 to 150,000 clones, with almost 80% observed a single time. The top ten clones comprise around 7% of the sample. Sequences were obtained from PBMCs. The receptor set was obtained from a woman between 40 and 55 years old in good health and CMV-seropositive.

This chain connects TRBV6-1 to TRBJ1-1; D gene uncertain. CDR1 is MNHNS and CDR2 is SASEGT in the germline V gene. The V end was cut by 3 bases, the J end by 6 bases, with 11 bases between. This CDR3 is 13 amino acids long. The CDR3 nucleotides read TGTGCCAGCAGTGATGGCCGACTGTCTGAAGCTTTCTTT. Translated: CASSDGRLSEAFF.

The chain links TRBV19 to TRBJ2-1; D is perhaps TRBD2 (6 bases). In germline, CDR1 is LNHDA, CDR2 SQIVND (reference sequence). Trimming shortened V by 3 bases and J by 1 base, and 16 bases separated the two germline ends. The CDR3 runs to 17 residues. In nucleotides, the CDR3 is TGTGCCAGTAGTATTATGGACGGAGGGTGGTCCTACAATGAGCAGTTCTTC. Residues: CASSIMDGGWSYNEQFF.

Details on this clone: Other nucleotide sequences in the sample specify the same CDR3. The chain joins TRBV7-9 to TRBJ2-5; 9 bases line up with TRBD2. The CDR3 covers 15 residues. The germline V gene has CDR1 SEHNR and CDR2 FQNEAQ (reference sequence). The V segment lost 1 base and the J segment 4 bases; nucleotides outside the gene matches: 4. CDR3 amino acids: CASSLDASGVETQYF. As DNA, the CDR3 is TGTGCCAGCAGCTTAGACGCTAGCGGGGTAGAGACCCAGTACTTC.

The V and J genes are TRBV6-6 and TRBJ1-1; D is unresolved. This CDR3 is 13 amino acids long. CDR1 is MNHNY and CDR2 is SVGAGI in the germline V gene (reference sequence). Trimming cost V 0 bases and J 10 bases, with 12 bases left between them. In DNA, the CDR3 is TGTGCCAGCAGTTACTCGATTTTCGAGCGAGCTTTCTTT. This translates into CASSYSIFERAFF.

The chain recombines TRBV6-5 with TRBJ2-7; TRBD1 matches 7 bases. The CDR3 sequence is 12 residues long. Germline values: CDR1 MNHEY, CDR2 SVGAGI. Unmatched junction bases numbered 5, after V lost 8 bases and J lost 4 bases. This chain's CDR3 is CASGDSIYEQYF. CDR3 sequence (DNA): TGTGCCAGCGGGGACAGTATTTACGAGCAGTACTTC.

This chain links TRBV5-4 with TRBJ1-1; no clear D gene. The CDR3 contains 14 residues. CDR1 is SGHNT, CDR2 YYREEE, per germline (reference sequence). V dropped 4 bases and J dropped 0 bases, with 10 bases sitting between them. CDR3 nucleotide sequence: TGTGCCAGCAGCCGAGGTTATATGAACACTGAAGCTTTCTTT. The encoded protein is CASSRGYMNTEAFF.

The genes are TRBV28 and TRBJ1-2; 7 nucleotides line up with TRBD1. The CDR3 runs to 14 residues. Germline lookup yields CDR1 MDHEN and CDR2 SYDVKM. The trim removed 3 bases at V and 3 bases at J, leaving 4 bases unmatched. This CDR3 is CASSFPTGYYGYTF. CDR3 sequence (DNA): TGTGCCAGCAGTTTTCCGACAGGGTACTATGGCTACACCTTC.

This sequence joins TRBV5-6 and TRBJ2-7; D possibly corresponds to TRBD2 (5 bases). The germline V gene has CDR1 SGHDT and CDR2 YYEEEE. The CDR3 has 11 amino acids. Deletions cut 1 base from V and 7 bases from J, with 6 bases between. CDR3: CASSLSGEQYF. Here the CDR3 DNA reads TGTGCCAGCAGCTTGTCGGGGGAGCAGTACTTC.

For the CDR3, the DNA is TGTGCCAGTAGCGCCGGGGATTATAGCAATCAGCCCCAGCATTTT. The encoded protein is CASSAGDYSNQPQHF. This chain connects TRBV19 to TRBJ1-5, with D uncertain. Germline V CDR1 and CDR2: LNHDA, SQIVND (reference sequence). The CDR3 covers 15 residues. V dropped 6 bases and J dropped 0 bases, with 12 bases sitting between them.

This chain connects TRBV5-6 to TRBJ2-3, with no clear D. V was trimmed by 5 bases and J by 1 base, leaving 8 bases between them. Germline V gene data show CDR1 as SGHDT and CDR2 as YYEEEE. This CDR3 is built from 13 residues. The CDR3 DNA sequence: TGTGCCAGCAGATTCTCAGGCACAGATACGCAGTATTTT. Translated: CASRFSGTDTQYF. The whole variable domain, remainder taken from reference TRBV5-6 and TRBJ2-3, is DAGVTQSPTHLIKTRGQQVTLRCSPKSGHDTVSWYQQALGQGPQFIFQYYEEEERQRGNFPDRFSGHQFPNYSSELNVNALLLGDSALYLCASRFSGTDTQYFGPGTRLTVL.

V and J are TRBV10-1 and TRBJ2-1; the match to TRBD2 covers 8 bases. Germline assignment: CDR1 WNHNN and CDR2 SYGVQD (reference sequence). Trimming removed 1 base from V and 7 bases from J; junction bases left unmatched: 6. The CDR3 totals 15 residues. CDR3 bases: TGCGCCAGCAGTGAGTTCGGGGGGGGCCGGAATGAGCAGTTCTTC. Encoded protein: CASSEFGGGRNEQFF.

The V gene is TRBV10-2, the J gene TRBJ1-3, with a possible D match to TRBD1 (5 bases). The germline V gene encodes CDR1 WSHSY and CDR2 SAAADI. V was cut by 6 bases and J by 8 bases, with 14 bases left in between. This CDR3 region has 13 residues. The CDR3 DNA follows: TGCGCCAGCAGAAAAGACAGCCTCGACACCATATATTTT. It is translated as CASRKDSLDTIYF.

This clone showed up just once. The chain recombines TRBV7-2 with TRBJ2-1; tentative D call: TRBD2 (5 bases). The CDR3 length is 14 residues. Germline-derived CDR1 and CDR2 are SGHTA and FQGNSA. Trimming cost V 3 bases and J 6 bases, with 12 bases left between them. DNA of the CDR3: TGTGCCAGCAGCTTCGTGCCCGGGGTCAATGAGCAGTTCTTC. Protein sequence: CASSFVPGVNEQFF. The variable domain in full, completed from reference TRBV7-2 and TRBJ2-1, reads GAGVSQSPSNKVTEKGKDVELRCDPISGHTALYWYRQSLGQGLEFLIYFQGNSAPDKSGLPSDRFSAERTGGSVSTLTIQRTQQEDSAVYLCASSFVPGVNEQFFGPGTRLTVL.

This chain connects TRBV2 to TRBJ2-3; 9 bases agree with TRBD2. CDR1 SNHLY and CDR2 FYNNEI come from the germline V gene. The CDR3 covers 14 residues. Trimming at V came to 7 bases and at J to 0 bases, leaving 2 bases not matched to a gene. The CDR3 here is CASKTSGSTDTQYF. The CDR3 bases are TGTGCCAGCAAAACTAGCGGGAGCACAGATACGCAGTATTTT.

The genes are TRBV11-1 and TRBJ2-5, with TRBD2 as a possible D gene (6 bases). Trimming stripped 5 bases from V and 5 bases from J, with 24 bases between. The CDR3 loop spans 17 amino acids. Germline V gene lookup returns CDR1 SGHAT and CDR2 FQDESV (reference sequence). CDR3 amino acids: CASSVTGGFQSGETQYF. The CDR3 DNA follows: TGTGCCAGCAGCGTGACCGGGGGATTCCAGTCGGGGGAGACCCAGTACTTC.

The chain employs TRBV7-9 and TRBJ1-2; 11 nucleotides match TRBD1. The CDR3 contains 16 residues. CDR1 is SEHNR, CDR2 FQNEAQ, per germline (reference sequence). V shed 2 bases and J 3 bases; nucleotides not matched to a gene: 5. The CDR3 here is CASSLYWTGGDYGYTF. The CDR3 nucleotides read TGTGCCAGCAGCTTATATTGGACAGGGGGCGACTATGGCTACACCTTC.

About this clone: The sample carries other DNA sequences with the same CDR3. This rearrangement joins TRBV29-1 to TRBJ2-2, with D tentatively TRBD1 (6 bases). Per germline, CDR1 SQVTM and CDR2 ANQGSEA. Trimming pared 3 bases from V and 3 bases from J, leaving 8 bases between. This CDR3 spans 13 amino acids. The CDR3 DNA follows: TGCAGCGTTGAGGCAGGGGACACCGGGGAGCTGTTTTTT. This codes for CSVEAGDTGELFF.

The V gene is TRBV19, the J gene TRBJ1-2, with D perhaps TRBD1 (6 bases). The CDR3 runs 14 residues. From germline, CDR1 is LNHDA and CDR2 SQIVND (reference sequence). V was trimmed by 6 bases and J by 4 bases, leaving 15 bases between them. The CDR3 nucleotides are TGTGCCAGTAGCCCCGGACAGACCTTCTATGGCTACACCTTC. As protein: CASSPGQTFYGYTF.

J is TRBJ1-2 and V is TRBV7-9; TRBD1 matches at 8 bases. Germline lookup yields CDR1 SEHNR and CDR2 FQNEAQ (reference sequence). V was pared by 4 bases and J by 4 bases, with 11 bases of the junction left unmatched. CDR3 length equals 16 residues. The CDR3 loop reads CASSSGQGARPYGYTF. The CDR3 bases are TGTGCCAGCAGCTCAGGTCAGGGGGCGCGCCCCTATGGCTACACCTTC.

The chain links TRBV14 to TRBJ1-4, with 7 bases identical to TRBD1. With 5 bases clipped from V and 4 bases from J, the junction kept 7 bases outside the gene matches. CDR1 is SGHDN and CDR2 is FVKESK in the germline V gene. This CDR3 has 15 amino acids. The CDR3 protein is CASSARQGSNEKLFF. CDR3 nucleotide sequence: TGTGCCAGCAGCGCCCGACAGGGTAGTAATGAAAAACTGTTTTTT.

The chain recombines TRBV18 with TRBJ1-3; D unresolved. The CDR3 has 16 amino acids. The germline V gene encodes CDR1 KGHSH and CDR2 LQKENI. The V end lost 3 bases, the J end lost 0 bases, and 12 bases lay between the germline ends. In nucleotides, the CDR3 is TGTGCCAGCTCACCCGAGACATCCTCCTCTGGAAACACCATATATTTT. Amino acid sequence: CASSPETSSSGNTIYF.

This clone was detected only a few times. This sample includes further DNA sequences coding for the same CDR3. The chain is built from TRBV4-1 and TRBJ1-1, with 9 bases aligning to TRBD1. The germline V gene encodes CDR1 MGHRA and CDR2 YSYEKL. Trimming cost V 4 bases and J 3 bases; bases outside gene matches: 6. There are 15 residues in the CDR3. CDR3 sequence: CASSRPRDRDTEAFF. The CDR3, as DNA: TGCGCCAGCAGCCGACCCCGGGACAGGGACACTGAAGCTTTCTTT.

V gene TRBV19 combines with J gene TRBJ2-7, with TRBD1 matching 7 bases. With 2 bases clipped from V and 6 bases from J, the junction kept 4 bases outside the gene matches. Germline loops: CDR1 LNHDA, CDR2 SQIVND (reference sequence). The CDR3 sequence is 13 residues long. DNA of the CDR3: TGTGCCAGTAGTATACCCGGGACAGCCGAGCAGTACTTC. Protein product: CASSIPGTAEQYF.

The V gene is TRBV7-6, the J gene TRBJ2-1; 7 nucleotides match TRBD2. Looked up from germline, CDR1 is SGHVS and CDR2 is FNYEAQ. Trimming took 7 bases from V and 6 from J; bases not matched to a gene: 6. This CDR3 contains 13 residues. The CDR3 spells CASTIWGGNEQFF. The CDR3 DNA follows: TGTGCCAGCACCATCTGGGGGGGCAATGAGCAGTTCTTC.